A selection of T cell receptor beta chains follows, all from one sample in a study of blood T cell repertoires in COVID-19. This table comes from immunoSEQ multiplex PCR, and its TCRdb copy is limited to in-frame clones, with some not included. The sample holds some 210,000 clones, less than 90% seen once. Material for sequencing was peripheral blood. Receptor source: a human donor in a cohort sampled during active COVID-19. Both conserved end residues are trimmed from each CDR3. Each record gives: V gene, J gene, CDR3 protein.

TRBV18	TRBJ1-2	ASSLMGTNTNYGYT
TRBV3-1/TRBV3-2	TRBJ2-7	ASSHKGALPGEQY
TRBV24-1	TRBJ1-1	ATRAGMSGTEAF
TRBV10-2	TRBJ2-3	ASRALAFADTQY
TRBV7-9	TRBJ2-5	ASSSSGVKETQY
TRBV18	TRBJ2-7	ASSPDSSSYEQY
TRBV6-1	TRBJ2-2	ASSGRFSGLAAGELF
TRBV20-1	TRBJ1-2	SATGGAGYT
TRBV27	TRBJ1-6	ASSVQGFNSPLH
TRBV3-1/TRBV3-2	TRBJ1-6	ASSQDWGSNSPLH
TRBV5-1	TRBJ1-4	ASSTSGGGEKLF
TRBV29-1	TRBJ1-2	SVPRGHDYGYT
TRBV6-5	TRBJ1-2	ASSDPGGYGYT
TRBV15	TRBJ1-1	ATGGRLNTEAF